This T cell receptor (beta chain) was documented in a study of CD8+CD57+ T cells in acquired aplastic anemia. Germline CDR1 SEHNR, CDR2 FQNEAQ (reference sequence). V gave up 4 bases and J gave up 0 bases; unmatched junction bases: 5. The CDR3 length is 15 residues. Using genomic DNA as the template, TCR beta VDJ and CDR3 profiling was carried out. TCRdb independently ran MiXCR on the reads; one entry per CDR3 protein. The sample has about 190,000 distinct CDR3 sequences, approximately 49% seen once. The sample taken for sequencing was sorted CD4+, CD8+, or CD8+CD57+ T cells (not recorded which) from PBMCs. J is TRBJ1-2 and V is TRBV7-9; 7 bases agree with TRBD1. The TCR originated in a human donor in good health, serving as a control. The CDR3 sequence: CASSYTGVANYGYTF. The CDR3 coding sequence is TGTGCCAGCAGCTACACAGGGGTCGCTAACTATGGCTACACCTTC.